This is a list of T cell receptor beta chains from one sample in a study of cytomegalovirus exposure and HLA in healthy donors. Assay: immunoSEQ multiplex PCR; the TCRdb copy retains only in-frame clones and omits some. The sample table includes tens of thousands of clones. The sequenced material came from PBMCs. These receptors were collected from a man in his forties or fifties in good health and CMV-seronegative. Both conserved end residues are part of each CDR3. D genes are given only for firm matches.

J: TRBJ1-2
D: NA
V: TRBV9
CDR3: CASSVGGGNVHGYTF
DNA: TGTGCCAGCAGCGTAGGAGGTGGAAATGTACATGGCTACACCTTC

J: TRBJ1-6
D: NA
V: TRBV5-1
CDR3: CASSVTGLMNSPLHF
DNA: TGCGCCAGCTCGGTCACAGGGTTGATGAATTCACCCCTCCACTTT

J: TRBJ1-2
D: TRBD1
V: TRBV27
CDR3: CASSLSLIRDRGRAGYGYTF
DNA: TGTGCCAGCAGTTTATCCCTCATCCGGGACAGGGGGCGAGCGGGCTATGGCTACACCTTC

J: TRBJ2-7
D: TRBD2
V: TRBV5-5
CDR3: CASSLGEFFGGFYEQYF
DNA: TGTGCCAGCAGCTTGGGGGAATTTTTCGGGGGGTTCTACGAGCAGTACTTC

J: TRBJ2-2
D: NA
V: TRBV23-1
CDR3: CASRITGELFF
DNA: TGCGCCAGCAGAATAACCGGGGAGCTGTTTTTT

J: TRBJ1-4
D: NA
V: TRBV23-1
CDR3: CASSAGSTNEKLFF
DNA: TGCGCCAGCAGTGCGGGATCAACTAATGAAAAACTGTTTTTT

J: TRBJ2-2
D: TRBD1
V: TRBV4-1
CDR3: CASSQPWTGTGELFF
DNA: TGCGCCAGCAGCCAGCCTTGGACAGGGACCGGGGAGCTGTTTTTT

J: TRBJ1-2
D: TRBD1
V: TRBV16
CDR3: CASSPDRGGGYTF
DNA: TGTGCCAGCAGCCCGGACAGGGGCGGTGGCTACACCTTC

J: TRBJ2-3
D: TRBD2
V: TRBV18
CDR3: CASSSGGPTDTQYF
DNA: TGTGCCAGCTCTAGCGGGGGGCCCACAGATACGCAGTATTTT

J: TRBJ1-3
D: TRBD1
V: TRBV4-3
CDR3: CASSQETGTGGNTIYF
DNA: TGCGCCAGCAGCCAAGAAACCGGGACAGGGGGAAACACCATATATTTT

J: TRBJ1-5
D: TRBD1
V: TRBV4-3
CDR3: CASSHRDRDEQPQHF
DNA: TGCGCCAGCAGCCATCGCGACAGGGACGAACAGCCCCAGCATTTT

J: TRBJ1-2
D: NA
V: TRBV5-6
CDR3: CASSLGSTGNYGYTF
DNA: TGTGCCAGCAGCCTAGGGAGTACAGGGAACTATGGCTACACCTTC

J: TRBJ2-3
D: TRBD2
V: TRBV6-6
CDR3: CASSLGGSTDTQYF
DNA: TGTGCCAGCAGTCTCGGGGGGAGCACAGATACGCAGTATTTT

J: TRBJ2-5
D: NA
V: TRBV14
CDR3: CASSQEVAEETQYF
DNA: TGTGCCAGCAGCCAAGAGGTGGCAGAAGAGACCCAGTACTTC

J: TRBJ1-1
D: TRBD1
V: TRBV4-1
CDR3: CASSHRQGNTEAFF
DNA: TGCGCCAGCAGCCACCGACAGGGAAACACTGAAGCTTTCTTT

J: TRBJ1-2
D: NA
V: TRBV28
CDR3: CASSRGNYGYTF
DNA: TGTGCCAGCAGCCGGGGGAACTATGGCTACACCTTC

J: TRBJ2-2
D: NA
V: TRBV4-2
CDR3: CASSQAQGNTGELFF
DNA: TGTGCCAGCAGCCAAGCGCAGGGGAACACCGGGGAGCTGTTTTTT

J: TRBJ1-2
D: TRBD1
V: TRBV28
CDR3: CASRPSGGLSYGYTF
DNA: TGTGCCAGCAGGCCATCAGGGGGCCTCAGCTATGGCTACACCTTC

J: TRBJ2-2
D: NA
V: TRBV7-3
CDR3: CASSLRGGSGRNTGELFF
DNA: TGTGCCAGCAGCTTAAGGGGGGGCAGCGGAAGGAACACCGGGGAGCTGTTTTTT

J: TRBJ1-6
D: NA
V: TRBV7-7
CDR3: CASNPRGTSSSYNSPLHF
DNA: TGTGCTAGCAACCCGAGGGGGACCTCGAGCTCCTATAATTCACCCCTCCACTTT

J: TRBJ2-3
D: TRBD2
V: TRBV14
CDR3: CASGGLAVDTQYF
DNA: TGTGCCAGCGGGGGACTAGCGGTCGATACGCAGTATTTT

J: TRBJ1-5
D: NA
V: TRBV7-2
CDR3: CASSLLTGISNQPQHF
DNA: TGTGCCAGCAGCCTACTAACAGGGATTAGCAATCAGCCCCAGCATTTT

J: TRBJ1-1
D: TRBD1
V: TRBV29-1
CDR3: CSSLLWGDRESTEAFF
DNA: TGCAGCAGCTTATTGTGGGGGGACAGGGAAAGTACTGAAGCTTTCTTT

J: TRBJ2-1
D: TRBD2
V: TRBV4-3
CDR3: CASSQGAGAYNEQFF
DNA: TGCGCCAGCAGCCAAGGAGCGGGGGCCTACAATGAGCAGTTCTTC

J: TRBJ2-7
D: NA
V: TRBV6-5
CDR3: CASSYSAGQAYEQYF
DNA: TGTGCCAGCAGTTACTCGGCAGGGCAAGCCTACGAGCAGTACTTC

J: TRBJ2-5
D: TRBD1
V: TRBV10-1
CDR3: CASGQDQETQYF
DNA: TGCGCCAGTGGACAGGACCAAGAGACCCAGTACTTC

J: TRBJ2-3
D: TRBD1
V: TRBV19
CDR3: CASSFRTGVPTGQYF
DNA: TGTGCCAGTAGTTTTCGGACAGGGGTCCCGACAGGGCAGTATTTT

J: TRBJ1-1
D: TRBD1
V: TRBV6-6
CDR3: CAAKGQPMNTEAFF
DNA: TGTGCCGCCAAGGGACAGCCAATGAACACTGAAGCTTTCTTT

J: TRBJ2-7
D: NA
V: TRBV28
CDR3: CASSLYASLEQYF
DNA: TGTGCCAGCAGTTTATATGCTAGCCTCGAGCAGTACTTC